The table lists the clone carrying this T cell receptor beta chain with many counts. The antigen remains undetermined. A single record per CDR3 protein comes from TCRdb applying MiXCR to the reads. The sample lists approximately 500,000 distinct CDR3 sequences; around 11% were seen once. This record comes from a study of T cell repertoires in cytomegalovirus infection. Study summary: It can be stated that public TCR beta signatures indicated CMV infection as well as a matching HLA type.

The CDR3 consists of 13 residues. V was clipped by 3 bases and J by 5 bases, with 5 bases between them. CDR1 is LNHDA and CDR2 is SQIVND in the germline V gene (reference sequence). The study, taken as a whole, reports: CMV-specific TCR beta clonotypes restricted by HLA-C dominated the ex vivo response. Identification of carriers of CMV plus the relevant HLA was achieved through cumulative public TCR beta family frequency.

This clonotype originated in a human donor in good health (CMV status not recorded). Some clones in this sample may be carry-over from other donors' samples. Sequenced: PBMCs. The chain recombines TRBV19 with TRBJ1-6; D not resolved. CDR3 sequence: CASSISDNSPLHF. The CDR3 DNA reads as TGTGCCAGTAGTATCAGCGATAATTCACCCCTCCACTTT.